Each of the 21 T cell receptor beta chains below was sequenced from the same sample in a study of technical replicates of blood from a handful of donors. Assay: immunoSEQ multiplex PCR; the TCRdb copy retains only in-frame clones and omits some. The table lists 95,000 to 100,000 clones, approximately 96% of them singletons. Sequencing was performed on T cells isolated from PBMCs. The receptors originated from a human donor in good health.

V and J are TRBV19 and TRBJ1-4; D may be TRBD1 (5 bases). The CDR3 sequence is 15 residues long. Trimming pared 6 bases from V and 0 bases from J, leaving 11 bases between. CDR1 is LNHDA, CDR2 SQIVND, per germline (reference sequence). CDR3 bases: TGTGCCAGTAGATTGATAGGGGCAACTAATGAAAAACTGTTTTTT. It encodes CASRLIGATNEKLFF.

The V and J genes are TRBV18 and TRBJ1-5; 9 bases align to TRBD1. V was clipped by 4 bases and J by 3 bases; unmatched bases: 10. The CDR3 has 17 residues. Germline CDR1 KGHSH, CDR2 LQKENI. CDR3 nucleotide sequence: TGTGCCAGCTCACGAAATTCCGGGACAGGGAACAATCAGCCCCAGCATTTT. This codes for CASSRNSGTGNNQPQHF.

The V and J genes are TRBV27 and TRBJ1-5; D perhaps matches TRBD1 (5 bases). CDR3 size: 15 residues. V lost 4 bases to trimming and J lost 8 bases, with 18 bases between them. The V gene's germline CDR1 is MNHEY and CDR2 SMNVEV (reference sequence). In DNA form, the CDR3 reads TGTGCCAGCAGTTCACTGTCGGGGACGGGGGAGCCCCAGCATTTT. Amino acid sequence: CASSSLSGTGEPQHF.

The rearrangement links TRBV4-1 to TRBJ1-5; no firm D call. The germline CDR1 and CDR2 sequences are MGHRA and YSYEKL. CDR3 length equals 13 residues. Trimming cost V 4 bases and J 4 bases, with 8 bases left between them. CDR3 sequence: CASSPDLNQPQHF. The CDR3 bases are TGCGCCAGCAGCCCGGACTTAAATCAGCCCCAGCATTTT.

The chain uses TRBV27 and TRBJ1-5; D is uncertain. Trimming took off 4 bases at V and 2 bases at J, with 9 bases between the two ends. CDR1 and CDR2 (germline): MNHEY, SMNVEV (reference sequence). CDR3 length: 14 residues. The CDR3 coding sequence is TGTGCCAGCAGTTCCCCTACTCGCAATCAGCCCCAGCATTTT. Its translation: CASSSPTRNQPQHF.

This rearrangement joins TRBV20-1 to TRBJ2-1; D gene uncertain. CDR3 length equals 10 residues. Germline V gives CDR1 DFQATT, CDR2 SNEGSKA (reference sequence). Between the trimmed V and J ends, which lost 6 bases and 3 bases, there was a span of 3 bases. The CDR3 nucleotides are TGCAGTGCCGGCTACAATGAGCAGTTCTTC. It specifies CSAGYNEQFF.

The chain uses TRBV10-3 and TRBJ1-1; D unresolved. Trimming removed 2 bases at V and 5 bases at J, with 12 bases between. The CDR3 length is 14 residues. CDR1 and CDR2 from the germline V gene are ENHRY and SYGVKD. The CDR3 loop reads CAISEIFSGTEAFF. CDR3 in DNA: TGTGCCATCAGTGAGATTTTTTCGGGGACTGAAGCTTTCTTT.

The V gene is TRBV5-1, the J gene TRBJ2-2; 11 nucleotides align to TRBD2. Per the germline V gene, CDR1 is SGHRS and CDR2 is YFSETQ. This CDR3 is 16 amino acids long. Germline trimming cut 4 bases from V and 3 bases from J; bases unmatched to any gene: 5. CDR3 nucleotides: TGCGCCAGCAGCATCCTAGCGGGGGGTGACACCGGGGAGCTGTTTTTT. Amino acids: CASSILAGGDTGELFF.

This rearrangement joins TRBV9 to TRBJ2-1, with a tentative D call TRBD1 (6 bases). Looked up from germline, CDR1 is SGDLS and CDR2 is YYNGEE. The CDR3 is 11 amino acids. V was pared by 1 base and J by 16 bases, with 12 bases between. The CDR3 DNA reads TGTGCCAGCAGCGTAACCGGGACACTCTTCTTC. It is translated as CASSVTGTLFF.

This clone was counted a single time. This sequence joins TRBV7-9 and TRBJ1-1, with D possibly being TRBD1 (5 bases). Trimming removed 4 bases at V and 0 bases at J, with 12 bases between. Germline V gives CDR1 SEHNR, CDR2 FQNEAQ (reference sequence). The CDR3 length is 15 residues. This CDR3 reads CASSSFDSMNTEAFF. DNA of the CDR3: TGTGCCAGCAGCTCCTTCGACAGCATGAACACTGAAGCTTTCTTT.

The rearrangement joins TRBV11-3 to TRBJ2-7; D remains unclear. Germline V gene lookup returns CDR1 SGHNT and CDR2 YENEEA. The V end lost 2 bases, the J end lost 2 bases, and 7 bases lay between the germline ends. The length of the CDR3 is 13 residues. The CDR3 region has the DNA TGTGCCAGCAGCTTATTCCAAACCTACGAGCAGTACTTC. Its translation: CASSLFQTYEQYF.

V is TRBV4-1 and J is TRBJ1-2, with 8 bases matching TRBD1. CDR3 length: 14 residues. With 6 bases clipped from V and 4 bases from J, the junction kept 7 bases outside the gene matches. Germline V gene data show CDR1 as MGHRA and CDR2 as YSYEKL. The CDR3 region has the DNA TGCGCCAGCAGTACCGGGACAGGTCCCTATGGCTACACCTTC. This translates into CASSTGTGPYGYTF.

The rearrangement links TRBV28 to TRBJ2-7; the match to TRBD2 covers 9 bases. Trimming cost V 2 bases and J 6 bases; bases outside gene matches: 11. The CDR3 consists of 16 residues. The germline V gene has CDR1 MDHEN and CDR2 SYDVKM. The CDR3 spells CASSLHAGGRASEQYF. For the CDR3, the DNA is TGTGCCAGCAGTTTACACGCGGGAGGGCGGGCTAGCGAGCAGTACTTC.

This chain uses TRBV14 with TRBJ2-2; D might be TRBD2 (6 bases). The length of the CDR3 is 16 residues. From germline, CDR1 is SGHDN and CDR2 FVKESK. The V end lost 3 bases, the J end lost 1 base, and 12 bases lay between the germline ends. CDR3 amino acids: CASSHWDSENTGELFF. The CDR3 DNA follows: TGTGCCAGCAGCCATTGGGACTCGGAGAACACCGGGGAGCTGTTTTTT. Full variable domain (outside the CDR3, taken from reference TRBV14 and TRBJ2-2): EAGVTQFPSHSVIEKGQTVTLRCDPISGHDNLYWYRRVMGKEIKFLLHFVKESKQDESGMPNNRFLAERTGGTYSTLKVQPAELEDSGVYFCASSHWDSENTGELFFGEGSRLTVL.

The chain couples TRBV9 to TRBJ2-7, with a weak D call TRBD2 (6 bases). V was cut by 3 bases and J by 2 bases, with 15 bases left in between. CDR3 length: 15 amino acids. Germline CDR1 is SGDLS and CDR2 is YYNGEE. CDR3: CASSGDSYGTYEQYF. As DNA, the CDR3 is TGTGCCAGCAGCGGGGACTCCTACGGCACCTACGAGCAGTACTTC.

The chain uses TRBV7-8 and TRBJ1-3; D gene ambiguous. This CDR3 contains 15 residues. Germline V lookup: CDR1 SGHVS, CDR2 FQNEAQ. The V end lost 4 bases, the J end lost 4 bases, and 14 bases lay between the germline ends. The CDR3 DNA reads TGTGCCAGCAGCTCCCCCCGTGCGGGAGGAAACACCATATATTTT. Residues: CASSSPRAGGNTIYF.

The CDR3 region has the DNA TGTGCCAGCAGCGTACTGGGGGCGGGCAATTCACCCCTCCACTTT. Translating it yields CASSVLGAGNSPLHF. V gene TRBV9 combines with J gene TRBJ1-6, with D perhaps TRBD1 (6 bases). The germline V gene encodes CDR1 SGDLS and CDR2 YYNGEE. The CDR3 has 15 amino acids. V gave up 1 base and J gave up 7 bases, with 12 bases separating them.

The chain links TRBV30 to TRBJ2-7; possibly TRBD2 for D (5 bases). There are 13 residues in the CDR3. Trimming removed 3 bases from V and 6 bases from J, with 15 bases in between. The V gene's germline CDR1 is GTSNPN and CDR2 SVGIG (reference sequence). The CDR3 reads CAWRRPGNREQYF. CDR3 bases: TGTGCCTGGAGGAGACCGGGGAATCGCGAGCAGTACTTC.

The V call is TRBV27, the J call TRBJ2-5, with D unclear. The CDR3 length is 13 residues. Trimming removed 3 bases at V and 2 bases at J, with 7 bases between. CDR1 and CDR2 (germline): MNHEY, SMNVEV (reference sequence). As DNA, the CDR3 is TGTGCCAGCAGTTTCCGGGTACAAGAGACCCAGTACTTC. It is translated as CASSFRVQETQYF.

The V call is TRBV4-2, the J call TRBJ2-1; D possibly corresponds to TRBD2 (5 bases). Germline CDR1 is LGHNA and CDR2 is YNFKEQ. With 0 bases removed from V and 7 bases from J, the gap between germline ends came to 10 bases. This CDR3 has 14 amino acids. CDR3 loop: CASSQERGRNEQFF. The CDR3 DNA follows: TGTGCCAGCAGCCAAGAGAGAGGGCGTAATGAGCAGTTCTTC.

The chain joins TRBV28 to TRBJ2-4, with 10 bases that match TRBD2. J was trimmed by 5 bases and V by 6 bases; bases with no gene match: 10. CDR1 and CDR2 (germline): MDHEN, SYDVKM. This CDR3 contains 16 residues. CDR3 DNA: TGTGCCAGCAGCTATAGGATCGGGACTAGCGAAAACATTCAGTACTTC. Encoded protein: CASSYRIGTSENIQYF.